What follows are 13 T cell receptor beta chains derived from one specimen sequenced in a study of blood T cells in healthy people across ages. Then a second PCR, running roughly 6 to 12 cycles, was carried out with a sample-barcoded 5' primer and a J-beta primer mix. TCRdb called the 5' RACE reads again in MiXCR, with one record for every CDR3 protein. Altogether about a million distinct CDR3 sequences are present, 40% to 60% being singletons, with the ten largest covering roughly 13%. The sample was blood. These receptors originate from a man aged 25-45 years in good health.

The chain combines TRBV9 with TRBJ2-3; 7 positions match TRBD2. The germline gives CDR1 SGDLS, CDR2 YYNGEE. V shed 1 base and J 5 bases; nucleotides not matched to a gene: 4. This CDR3 contains 14 residues. CDR3 nucleotide sequence: TGTGCCAGCAGCGTAACTAGCGTTAGAGATACGCAGTATTTT. Translated: CASSVTSVRDTQYF.

V is TRBV4-1 and J is TRBJ1-5, with 8 bases matching TRBD1. J lost 2 bases, V lost 3 bases, and 9 bases had no gene match. This CDR3 region has 17 residues. Germline lookup yields CDR1 MGHRA and CDR2 YSYEKL. The CDR3 here is CASSQETQGDGNQPQHF. For the CDR3, the DNA is TGCGCCAGCAGCCAGGAGACACAGGGGGATGGCAATCAGCCCCAGCATTTT.

This clonotype was seen a handful of times. The DNA for the CDR3 is TGCGCCAGCAGCCAAGCCTTGGGACAGGGGGATTGGCACGAGCAGTACTTC. It yields the protein CASSQALGQGDWHEQYF. This chain links TRBV4-1 with TRBJ2-7; 11 nucleotides line up with TRBD1. CDR1 MGHRA and CDR2 YSYEKL come from the germline V gene. CDR3 length equals 17 residues. The V and J ends lost 1 base and 5 bases, in that order; junction bases with no gene match: 10.

This clonotype was counted once. The genes are TRBV6-5 and TRBJ2-7; D ambiguous. V was trimmed by 4 bases and J by 3 bases, leaving 16 bases between them. The CDR3 extends over 15 amino acids. Germline CDR1 is MNHEY and CDR2 is SVGAGI. CDR3 loop: CASSSNDESSYEQYF. The CDR3 DNA sequence: TGTGCCAGCAGTTCGAACGACGAATCCAGCTACGAGCAGTACTTC.

The chain is built from TRBV3-1 and TRBJ2-1; 7 bases match TRBD1. Germline CDR1 and CDR2: LGHDT and YNNKEL (reference sequence). This CDR3 contains 15 residues. With V trimmed by 3 bases and J by 6 bases, 8 bases remained unmatched. The CDR3 reads CASSQTGPSLNEQFF. In nucleotides, the CDR3 is TGTGCCAGCAGCCAGACAGGGCCATCACTCAATGAGCAGTTCTTC.

On this clonotype: One junction end does not reproduce the germline sequence, and a read error may be involved. The chain joins TRBV6-8 to TRBJ2-3, with D perhaps TRBD2 (6 bases). CDR1 and CDR2 from the germline V gene are MNHGY and SAAAGT. This CDR3 region has 15 residues. The CDR3 spells CASSYLAGSTGTQYF. In DNA form, the CDR3 reads TGTGCCAGCAGTTACCTGGCGGGGAGCACAGGTACGCAGTATTTT.

CDR3 bases: TGTGCCAGCAGTCCCTTCAGCCCTTCTCCGGGACAGGGAGATGGCTACACCTTC. This gives the protein CASSPFSPSPGQGDGYTF. J is TRBJ1-2 and V is TRBV7-9; 9 positions match TRBD1. This CDR3 is 18 amino acids long. J was trimmed by 6 bases and V by 6 bases; bases with no gene match: 20. The V gene's germline CDR1 is SEHNR and CDR2 FQNEAQ (reference sequence).

This chain uses TRBV6-2 or TRBV6-3 with TRBJ2-1, with D possibly matching TRBD2 (6 bases). CDR1 is MNHEY and CDR2 is SVGEGT in the germline V gene. This CDR3 has 15 amino acids. The V end lost 4 bases, the J end lost 4 bases, and 14 bases lay between the germline ends. The CDR3 is CASSWGLGVYNEQFF. The CDR3, as DNA: TGTGCCAGCAGTTGGGGACTCGGGGTTTACAATGAGCAGTTCTTC.

The table lists this clonotype with a count of one. This chain connects TRBV7-9 to TRBJ1-1; D may be TRBD1 (6 bases). This CDR3 has 14 amino acids. CDR1 is SEHNR, CDR2 FQNEAQ, per germline (reference sequence). Trimming took 5 bases from V and 0 from J, leaving 10 bases between them. This CDR3 is CASSDGQLNTEAFF. CDR3 DNA: TGTGCCAGCAGCGATGGACAGTTGAACACTGAAGCTTTCTTT. The full variable domain, in which reference TRBV7-9 and TRBJ1-1 provide the parts outside the CDR3, is DTGVSQNPRHKITKRGQNVTFRCDPISEHNRLYWYRQTLGQGPEFLTYFQNEAQLEKSRLLSDRFSAERPKGSFSTLEIQRTEQGDSAMYLCASSDGQLNTEAFFGQGTRLTVV.

V and J are TRBV15 and TRBJ2-5; 7 bases align to TRBD2. The germline V gene encodes CDR1 LNHNV and CDR2 YYDKDF (reference sequence). The CDR3 totals 15 residues. The junction had 16 bases not matched to a gene; V was cut back by 4 bases and J by 11 bases. CDR3 sequence: CATSMGGSMIDEQYF. The CDR3 region has the DNA TGTGCCACCAGCATGGGCGGGAGTATGATAGATGAGCAGTACTTC.

The chain links TRBV7-9 to TRBJ1-1, with 9 positions matching TRBD1. After removal of 3 bases from V and 0 bases from J, the junction contained 5 bases not matched to a gene. This CDR3 is built from 16 residues. Germline V gene sequence: CDR1 SEHNR, CDR2 FQNEAQ (reference sequence). CDR3 DNA: TGTGCCAGCAGCTTTACTACAGGGGGCTTGAACACTGAAGCTTTCTTT. Translation gives CASSFTTGGLNTEAFF. Filled out from reference TRBV7-9 and TRBJ1-1, the complete variable domain reads DTGVSQNPRHKITKRGQNVTFRCDPISEHNRLYWYRQTLGQGPEFLTYFQNEAQLEKSRLLSDRFSAERPKGSFSTLEIQRTEQGDSAMYLCASSFTTGGLNTEAFFGQGTRLTVV.

About this clonotype: This may arise from a read error, as a much more abundant clone is one base away. The genes are TRBV10-3 and TRBJ2-5; D possibly uses TRBD1 or TRBD2 (5 bases each). The DNA end is more similar to TRBJ2-7, so the J call may be wrong. Germline assignment: CDR1 ENHRY and CDR2 SYGVKD. The CDR3 runs to 12 residues. CDR3 bases: TGTGCCATCAGTGCCAGGGAGCACGAGCAGTACTTC. Protein product: CAISAREHEQYF.

The J gene is TRBJ2-1, the V gene TRBV27; the D gene is possibly TRBD2 (6 bases). The CDR3 is 15 residues long. Germline CDR1 and CDR2: MNHEY and SMNVEV (reference sequence). V was shortened by 6 bases and J by 7 bases, with 19 bases between the two germline ends. For the CDR3, the DNA is TGTGCCAGCAGGGCCGAGACTAGTTACTGGAATGAGCAGTTCTTC. This sequence encodes CASRAETSYWNEQFF.